The next 3 T cell receptor beta chains were all read from a single sample in a study of patients and donors after allogeneic stem cell transplantation. TCRdb fed the RT-PCR reads into MiXCR, producing one record per CDR3 protein. The sample lists approximately 150,000 distinct CDR3 sequences; about two fifths were seen once. The sequenced sample consisted of blood, either unsorted or a sorted T cell fraction (not recorded which). The receptors come from a human donor who was either an allogeneic HSCT recipient or a stem cell or donor lymphocyte infusion donor (not recorded which). It is not recorded whose cells these are; they may come from a transplant donor.

The J gene is TRBJ2-1, the V gene TRBV9; 9 bases are a match to TRBD1. V was pared by 4 bases and J by 5 bases, with 10 bases of the junction left unmatched. The CDR3 spans 16 residues. Per the germline V gene, CDR1 is SGDLS and CDR2 is YYNGEE. CDR3 in amino acids: CASSLVGGTGNNEQFF. CDR3 sequence (DNA): TGTGCCAGCAGCCTTGTAGGTGGGACAGGGAACAATGAGCAGTTCTTC. Combining the CDR3 with reference TRBV9 and TRBJ2-1 gives the whole variable domain DSGVTQTPKHLITATGQRVTLRCSPRSGDLSVYWYQQSLDQGLQFLIQYYNGEERAKGNILERFSAQQFPDLHSELNLSSLELGDSALYFCASSLVGGTGNNEQFFGPGTRLTVL.

This clonotype was observed a handful of times. The chain uses TRBV4-2 and TRBJ2-1, with 12 bases aligning to TRBD2. The CDR3 length is 16 residues. Trimming at V came to 2 bases and at J to 10 bases, leaving 9 bases not matched to a gene. Germline lookup yields CDR1 LGHNA and CDR2 YNFKEQ. The CDR3 bases are TGTGCCAGCAGCCAACCACTAGCGGGGGGTACCTCGGAGCAGTTCTTC. This encodes CASSQPLAGGTSEQFF.

This clonotype was detected many times. The CDR3, as DNA: TGTGCCAGCAGTTACTCGACCCAGGGGCACACTGAAGCTTTCTTT. Amino acid sequence: CASSYSTQGHTEAFF. This chain uses TRBV6-5 with TRBJ1-1; TRBD1 might be the D (6 bases). Germline V gene data show CDR1 as MNHEY and CDR2 as SVGAGI. The CDR3 contains 15 residues. The V and J ends lost 0 bases and 3 bases respectively, with 11 bases between them.